This T cell receptor beta chain was captured in a study of cytomegalovirus exposure and HLA in healthy donors. Study-wide results and caveats: With DRB1 most and HLA-C fewest, TCR association rates differed between HLA loci in a later analysis. The study labeled roughly 160 TCR beta chains cytomegalovirus-associated. Analyses of presence/absence relied on an assumption of roughly uniform sequencing depth across donors. Many donors shared some public TCRs, even though most TCR sequences were rare.

Points on this clone: Its antigen is still unknown.

The germline V and J ends were trimmed by 6 bases and 8 bases, with 10 bases remaining between them. The germline V gene has CDR1 MNHNS and CDR2 SASEGT. The CDR3 runs 11 residues. PCR amplification relied on 60 Vbeta primers (plus 13 Jbeta primers). Repertoires were generated with immunoSEQ multiplex PCR, while TCRdb's copy carries only in-frame clones and drops some. The table has 50,000 to 65,000 clones, approximately 86% seen once; the top ten hold approximately 3%. The chain links TRBV6-1 to TRBJ1-2, with a tentative D call TRBD1 (6 bases). Sequencing used PBMCs. The receptor was derived from a woman between 18 and 30 years old in good health and CMV-seronegative. CDR3 protein: CASSQGSGYTF. The CDR3 bases are TGTGCCAGCAGCCAGGGGTCCGGCTACACCTTC.